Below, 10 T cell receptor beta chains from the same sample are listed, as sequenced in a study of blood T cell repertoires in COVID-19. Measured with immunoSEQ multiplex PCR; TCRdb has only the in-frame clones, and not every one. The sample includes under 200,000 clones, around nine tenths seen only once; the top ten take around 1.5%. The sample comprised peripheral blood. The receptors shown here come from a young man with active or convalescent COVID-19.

CDR3 in DNA: TGTGCCAGCAGCTCCCGACAGGGAGGTGAAAAACTGTTTTTT. Its translation is CASSSRQGGEKLFF. The rearrangement uses TRBV7-2 and TRBJ1-4, with 7 bases identical to TRBD1. The CDR3 is made up of 14 amino acids. V trimming: 4 bases; J trimming: 7 bases; junction bases outside the gene matches: 6. The germline V gene encodes CDR1 SGHTA and CDR2 FQGNSA.

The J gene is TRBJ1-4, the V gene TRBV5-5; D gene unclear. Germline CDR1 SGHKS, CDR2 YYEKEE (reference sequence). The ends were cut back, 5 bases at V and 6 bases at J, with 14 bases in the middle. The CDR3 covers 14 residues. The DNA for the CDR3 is TGTGCCAGCAGTAGGAACCCCGGGGATGAAAAACTGTTTTTT. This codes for CASSRNPGDEKLFF.

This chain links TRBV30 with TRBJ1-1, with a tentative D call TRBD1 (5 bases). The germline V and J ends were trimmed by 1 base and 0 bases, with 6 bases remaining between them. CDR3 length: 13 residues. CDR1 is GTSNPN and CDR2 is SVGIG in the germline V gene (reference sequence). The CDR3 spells CAWSGGVNTEAFF. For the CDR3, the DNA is TGTGCCTGGAGTGGGGGGGTGAACACTGAAGCTTTCTTT.

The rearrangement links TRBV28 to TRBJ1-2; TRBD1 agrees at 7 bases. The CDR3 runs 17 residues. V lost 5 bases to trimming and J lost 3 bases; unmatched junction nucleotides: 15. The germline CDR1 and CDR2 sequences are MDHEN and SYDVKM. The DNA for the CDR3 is TGTGCCAGCAGTCCCCGGGGTCCAGGGGGTTCTTACTATGGCTACACCTTC. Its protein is CASSPRGPGGSYYGYTF.

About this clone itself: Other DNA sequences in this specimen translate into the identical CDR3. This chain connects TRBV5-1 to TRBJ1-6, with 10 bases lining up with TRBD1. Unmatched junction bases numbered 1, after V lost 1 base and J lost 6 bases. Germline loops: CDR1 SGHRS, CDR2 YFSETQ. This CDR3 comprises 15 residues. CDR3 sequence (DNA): TGCGCCAGCAGCTTGAGGGACAGGGGTAATTCACCCCTCCACTTT. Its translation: CASSLRDRGNSPLHF.

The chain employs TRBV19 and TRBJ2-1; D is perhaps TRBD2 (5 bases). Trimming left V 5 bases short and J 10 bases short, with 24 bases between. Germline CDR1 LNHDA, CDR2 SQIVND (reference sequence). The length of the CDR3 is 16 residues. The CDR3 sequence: CASSPSDSPRIGEQFF. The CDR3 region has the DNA TGTGCCAGTAGTCCCTCGGACTCTCCGAGGATTGGGGAGCAGTTCTTC.

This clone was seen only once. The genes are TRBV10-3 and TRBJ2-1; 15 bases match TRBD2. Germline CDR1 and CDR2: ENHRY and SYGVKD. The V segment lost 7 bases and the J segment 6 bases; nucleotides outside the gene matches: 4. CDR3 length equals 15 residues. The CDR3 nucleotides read TGTGCCATCACCCAGGGACTAGCGGGGGGCAATGAGCAGTTCTTC. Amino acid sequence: CAITQGLAGGNEQFF.

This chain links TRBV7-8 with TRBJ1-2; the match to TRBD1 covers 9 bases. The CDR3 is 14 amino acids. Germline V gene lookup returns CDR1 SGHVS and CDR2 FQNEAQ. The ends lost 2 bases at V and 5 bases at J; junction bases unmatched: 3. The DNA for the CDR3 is TGTGCCAGCAGCTTAAGCGGACAGGGGTATGGCTACACCTTC. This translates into CASSLSGQGYGYTF.

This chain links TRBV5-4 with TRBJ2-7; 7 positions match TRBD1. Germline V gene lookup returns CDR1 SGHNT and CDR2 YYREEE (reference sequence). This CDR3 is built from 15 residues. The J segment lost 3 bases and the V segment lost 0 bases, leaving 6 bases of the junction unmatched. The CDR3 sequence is CASSLARDSIYEQYF. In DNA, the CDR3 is TGTGCCAGCAGCTTGGCCCGGGACAGCATCTACGAGCAGTACTTC.

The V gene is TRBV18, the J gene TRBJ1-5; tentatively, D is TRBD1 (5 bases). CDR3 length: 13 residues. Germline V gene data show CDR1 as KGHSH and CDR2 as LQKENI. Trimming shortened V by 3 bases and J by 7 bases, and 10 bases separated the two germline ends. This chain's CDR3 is CASSPAGEQPQHF. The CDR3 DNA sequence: TGTGCCAGCTCACCTGCGGGGGAACAGCCCCAGCATTTT.